This T cell receptor (beta chain) was sequenced for a study of T cell repertoires in cytomegalovirus infection. TCRdb fed the reads into MiXCR, producing one record per CDR3 protein. The sample consists of hundreds of thousands of distinct CDR3 sequences, 24% of them appearing once. The CDR3 covers 13 residues. Trimming removed 8 bases from V and 6 bases from J, with 13 bases in between. This sequence joins TRBV23-1 and TRBJ2-2; D is undetermined. TRBV23-1 is annotated as an ORF whose role is uncertain. Source material: CD8+ T cells from PBMCs. The TCR sequence derives from a human donor in good health (CMV status not recorded). Some clones in this sample may be carry-over from other donors' samples. CDR3: CASDRPRAGELFF. CDR3 sequence (DNA): TGCGCCAGCGACCGGCCCAGAGCCGGGGAGCTGTTTTTT.